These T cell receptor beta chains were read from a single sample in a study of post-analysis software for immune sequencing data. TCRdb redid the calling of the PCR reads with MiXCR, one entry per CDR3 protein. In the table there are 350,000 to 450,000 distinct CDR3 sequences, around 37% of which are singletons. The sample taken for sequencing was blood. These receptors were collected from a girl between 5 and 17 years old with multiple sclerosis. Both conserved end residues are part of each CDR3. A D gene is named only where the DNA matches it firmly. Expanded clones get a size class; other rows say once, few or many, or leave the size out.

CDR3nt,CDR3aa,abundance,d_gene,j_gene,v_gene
TGCGCCAGCAGCCAAGCCCCCGGGACAGGGGTGCAGGAGACCCAGTACTTC,CASSQAPGTGVQETQYF,.,TRBD1,TRBJ2-5,TRBV4-1
TGCGCCAGCAGCTTGGGAACAGGGAGGGGAGCTTTCTTT,CASSLGTGRGAFF,.,.,TRBJ1-1,TRBV5-1
TGTGCCAGCACCACTCTAGCGGGGGGGCGCCGTGTTGAGACCCAGTACTTC,CASTTLAGGRRVETQYF,.,TRBD2,TRBJ2-5,TRBV3-1
TGCAGCGCAGAAGGCCCTCAAGAGACCCAGTACTTC,CSAEGPQETQYF,few,.,TRBJ2-5,TRBV29-1
TGCAGTGCTACACGACGGACAGGGGTCGAGCAGTACTTC,CSATRRTGVEQYF,few,TRBD1,TRBJ2-7,TRBV20-1
TGTGCCACCAGTGAGGGACAGGGGGTCAATGAGCAGTTCTTC,CATSEGQGVNEQFF,.,TRBD1,TRBJ2-1,TRBV24-1
TGTGCCACGACAGGGAGCACAGATACGCAGTATTTT,CATTGSTDTQYF,.,TRBD1,TRBJ2-3,TRBV27
TGTGCCAGCAGCCGAACGGACACAAGAGGCAATCAGCCCCAGCATTTT,CASSRTDTRGNQPQHF,.,.,TRBJ1-5,TRBV6-5
TGTGCCAACAGACAACAGGGTCAAGAGACCCAGTACTTC,CANRQQGQETQYF,few,.,TRBJ2-5,TRBV7-2
TGCAGTGCTAGGGGCTCCGGGAGGTACCAAGAGACCCAGTACTTC,CSARGSGRYQETQYF,once,TRBD2,TRBJ2-5,TRBV20-1
TGTGCCAGCATACTATGGGGAGTTAACTATGGCTACACCTTC,CASILWGVNYGYTF,few,.,TRBJ1-2,TRBV12-3/TRBV12-4
TGCAGTGCTAGAGTTAGGCAGGATGAAAAACTGTTTTTT,CSARVRQDEKLFF,.,.,TRBJ1-4,TRBV20-1
TGTGCCAGCCACAATGGGGGACAGGAGACCCAGTACTTC,CASHNGGQETQYF,.,TRBD1,TRBJ2-5,TRBV2
TGTGCCAGCAGCCAAGACCGACGGACAGTTGAAGCTTTCTTT,CASSQDRRTVEAFF,.,.,TRBJ1-1,TRBV3-1
TGTGCCATCAGTGCCGACTCCCTCTACAATGAGCAGTTCTTC,CAISADSLYNEQFF,.,.,TRBJ2-1,TRBV10-3
TGCAGTGCTAGAGATATAATCCTTTCCGAGCAGTACTTC,CSARDIILSEQYF,.,.,TRBJ2-7,TRBV20-1
TGCAGCGTTCACGGACCGATCGCCGGGGAGCTGTTTTTT,CSVHGPIAGELFF,.,.,TRBJ2-2,TRBV29-1
TGTGCCAGCAGTTTTGTTTCGACCATCCCCAATCAGCCCCAGCATTTT,CASSFVSTIPNQPQHF,once,.,TRBJ1-5,TRBV12-3/TRBV12-4
.,CASSFGSGNYEQFF,few,.,TRBJ2-1,TRBV12-3/TRBV12-4
TGTGCCAGCAGCTTAGCGAGGTGGGGCCAGGCTGAAAAACTGTTTTTT,CASSLARWGQAEKLFF,.,.,TRBJ1-4,TRBV7-9
TGTGCCAGCAGGCCGGGCGGACTAGCTCGCTACGAGCAGTACTTC,CASRPGGLARYEQYF,.,TRBD2,TRBJ2-7,TRBV6-2/TRBV6-3
TGCGCCAGCAGAGTAGGGGACAGTCTAAAAGCTGGCTACACCTTC,CASRVGDSLKAGYTF,.,TRBD1,TRBJ1-2,TRBV5-1
TGCAGTGCTAGGGACAGCGGGGGGCCCTCAGCCAATGAGCAGTTCTTC,CSARDSGGPSANEQFF,once,TRBD2,TRBJ2-1,TRBV20-1
TGTGCCAGCAGCTTAGACCGCCCGGGTACGCAGTATTTT,CASSLDRPGTQYF,.,.,TRBJ2-3,TRBV7-2
TGTGCCAGCAGCTTAGTTTCCGGGACAGGTACGCAGTATTTT,CASSLVSGTGTQYF,.,TRBD1,TRBJ2-3,TRBV7-2
TGCAGTGCTAGGGTGCAGGGCGTCTATGGCTACACCTTC,CSARVQGVYGYTF,.,.,TRBJ1-2,TRBV20-1
TGTGCCAGCATCGGGACAGAGAATCAGCCCCAGCATTTT,CASIGTENQPQHF,.,TRBD1,TRBJ1-5,TRBV6-6
TGTGCCAGCAGGGGGTCTACAGGGGACTATGGCTACACCTTC,CASRGSTGDYGYTF,.,TRBD1,TRBJ1-2,TRBV12-3/TRBV12-4
TGTGCCACCAGTAAAGGGGGCCATGGCAGTTTCAATGAGCAGTTCTTC,CATSKGGHGSFNEQFF,.,TRBD1,TRBJ2-1,TRBV24-1
TGCAGTGCTAGAACCGGACAGGGTTTAAAGAGGGTACACACAGATACGCAGTATTTT,CSARTGQGLKRVHTDTQYF,.,TRBD1,TRBJ2-3,TRBV20-1
TGTGCCAGCAGTCCTTATGGACTAGCCGCAGATACGCAGTATTTT,CASSPYGLAADTQYF,few,TRBD2,TRBJ2-3,TRBV28
TGTGCCAGCAGTTACTCGATCGGGGAACCCTACTATGGCTACACCTTC,CASSYSIGEPYYGYTF,many,.,TRBJ1-2,TRBV6-5
TGTGCCAGCAGCTCTTACAGGGGGCGCGGGACCCAGTACTTC,CASSSYRGRGTQYF,few,TRBD1,TRBJ2-5,TRBV7-2
.,CASSSSTSGGYEQYF,few,.,TRBJ2-4,TRBV12-3/TRBV12-4
TGTGCCACCAGTCGGGGATCCTACAATGAGCAGTTCTTC,CATSRGSYNEQFF,few,.,TRBJ2-1,TRBV15
TGCGCCAGCAGCCAAGATAGGGGCCGGGACTTGGCACCCGGTACGCAGTATTTT,CASSQDRGRDLAPGTQYF,.,.,TRBJ2-3,TRBV4-3
TGCGCCGGCAGCCCGGGGACTGGCGGGGACACAGATACGCAGTATTTT,CAGSPGTGGDTDTQYF,.,.,TRBJ2-3,TRBV5-1
TGTACCAGCAGTTACTCGGGGGGTACTGAAGCTTTCTTT,CTSSYSGGTEAFF,few,.,TRBJ1-1,TRBV6-5
TGCAGTGCTAGACACAAATTGACAGGGAGCTCCTATAATTCACCCCTCCACTTT,CSARHKLTGSSYNSPLHF,.,TRBD1,TRBJ1-6,TRBV20-1
TGTGCCAGCAGCTTAGGGGGGGGGAGGGGTCGGCCCCAGCATTTT,CASSLGGGRGRPQHF,.,.,TRBJ1-5,TRBV7-2
TGTGCCACCAGTGATTTGAAGGCGGCGAATGAGCAGTTCTTC,CATSDLKAANEQFF,few,.,TRBJ2-1,TRBV24-1
TGTGCCATCAGCGGGGAACCCTACGAGCAGTACTTC,CAISGEPYEQYF,.,.,TRBJ2-7,TRBV10-3
TGTGCCAGCAGCCAAGAGACGGGTGGGGCCAACGTCCTGACTTTC,CASSQETGGANVLTF,.,.,TRBJ2-6,TRBV4-2
TGTGCCAGCAGCCCCTGGGGGGGGGGCAATCAGCCCCAGCATTTT,CASSPWGGGNQPQHF,many,.,TRBJ1-5,TRBV4-2
TGCAGTGCCTCAGGCAGGAGCCACTATGGCTACACCTTC,CSASGRSHYGYTF,.,.,TRBJ1-2,TRBV20-1
TGTGCCAGCAGTCCACTACTCCGGGACAACAAGTACTTC,CASSPLLRDNKYF,.,.,TRBJ2-5,TRBV28
TGTGCCAGCAGCCTGGGACATCTAACGGTGGATTTCTTT,CASSLGHLTVDFF,few,.,TRBJ1-1,TRBV7-2
TGCGCCAGCAGCCAAGATCCACGCACCGGGGAGCTGTTTTTT,CASSQDPRTGELFF,.,.,TRBJ2-2,TRBV4-1
TGCAGTGCTAGAGGGCGGGACCAAGAGACCCAGTACTTC,CSARGRDQETQYF,.,.,TRBJ2-5,TRBV20-1
TGTGCCAGCAGTTACTCACCGGGACACCCCCTCACCCTCCACTTT,CASSYSPGHPLTLHF,.,.,TRBJ1-6,TRBV6-5
TGTGCCAGCAGCATCTATGCCTACGAGCAGTACTTC,CASSIYAYEQYF,many,.,TRBJ2-7,TRBV5-5
TGCGCCAGCAAGGCTGGACAGGGGTCCTACGAGCAGTACTTC,CASKAGQGSYEQYF,.,TRBD1,TRBJ2-7,TRBV5-1
TGTGCCAGCAGTTCCCCGGGTGGGGTGGAAGAGACCCAGTACTTC,CASSSPGGVEETQYF,few,.,TRBJ2-5,TRBV12-3/TRBV12-4
TGTGCCAGCTGGTCAACTAACTATGGCTACACCTTC,CASWSTNYGYTF,.,.,TRBJ1-2,TRBV9
TGTGCCAGCAGCCAGGGGGAGGTGGTCTACAATGAGCAGTTCTTC,CASSQGEVVYNEQFF,.,.,TRBJ2-1,TRBV6-5
TGTGCCAGCAGGAGACTGACAGATACGCAGTATTTT,CASRRLTDTQYF,many,.,TRBJ2-3,TRBV12-3/TRBV12-4